Many counts were recorded for the clone carrying this TCR beta chain. The data belong to a study of human T cells and chemical hapten exposure. As for time point: patch test 2, 6 weeks after DPC sensitization. Treatment described: therapeutic diphenylcyclopropenone sensitization with weekly scalp DPC. As the library was built, unique molecular identifiers were attached to individual cDNA molecules. TCRdb re-called the RACE reads with MiXCR, one entry per CDR3 protein. The table records about 110,000 distinct CDR3 sequences, roughly a tenth of them present only once. Trimming cost V 10 bases and J 1 base, with 16 bases left between them. The CDR3 has 14 residues. The germline gives CDR1 MNHNS, CDR2 SASEGT.

This TCR came from a middle-aged woman with alopecia areata. Some clones in this sample may be carry-over from other donors' samples. The material was whole blood, obtained in connection with sensitization to the hapten diphenylcyclopropenone (DPC). The chain recombines TRBV6-1 with TRBJ2-5; D possibly corresponds to TRBD2 (6 bases). CDR3 sequence: CATRGLGIQETQYF. DNA for the CDR3: TGTGCCACTCGGGGACTCGGGATCCAAGAGACCCAGTACTTC.